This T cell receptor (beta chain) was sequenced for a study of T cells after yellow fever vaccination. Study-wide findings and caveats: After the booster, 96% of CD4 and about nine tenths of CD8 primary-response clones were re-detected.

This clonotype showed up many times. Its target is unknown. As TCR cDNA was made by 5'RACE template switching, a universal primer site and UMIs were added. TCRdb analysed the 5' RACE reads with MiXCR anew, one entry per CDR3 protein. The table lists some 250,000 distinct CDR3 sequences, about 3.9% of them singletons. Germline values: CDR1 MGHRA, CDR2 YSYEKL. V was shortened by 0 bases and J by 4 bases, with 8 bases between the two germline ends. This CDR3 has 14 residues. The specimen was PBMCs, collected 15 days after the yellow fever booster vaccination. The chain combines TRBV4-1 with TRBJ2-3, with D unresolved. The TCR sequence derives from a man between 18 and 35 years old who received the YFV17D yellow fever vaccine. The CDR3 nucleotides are TGCGCCAGCAGCCAAGATCCCCCCGCAGATACGCAGTATTTT. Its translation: CASSQDPPADTQYF.